The clone carrying this TCR beta chain occurred once. The record originates from a study of blood T cell repertoires in COVID-19. Profiling relied on immunoSEQ multiplex PCR, and the TCRdb table lists in-frame clones only, not all of them. Of about 230,000 clones listed, 81% are singletons. This CDR3 has 13 amino acids. The junction had 6 bases not matched to a gene; V was cut back by 5 bases and J by 5 bases. Germline CDR1 SGHNT, CDR2 YYREEE (reference sequence). The sample taken for sequencing was peripheral blood. The rearrangement joins TRBV5-4 to TRBJ2-5; 7 bases are shared with TRBD1. The receptor was derived from a woman aged 80 or over with COVID-19, enrolled during active disease. CDR3: CASSGDRGETQYF. The CDR3 DNA sequence: TGTGCCAGCAGTGGGGACAGAGGGGAGACCCAGTACTTC.